This TCR beta chain is drawn from a study of long-term antiretroviral therapy in people with HIV. Study results and caveats: Whereas controls had wider CDR3 length ranges, HIV repertoires had narrower ones.

This clone appeared a few times. The antigen is undetermined. The CDR3 sequence is 14 residues long. Germline V gene data show CDR1 as MNHNY and CDR2 as SVGAGI (reference sequence). The V gene lost 6 bases and the J gene lost 5 bases, with 16 bases spanning the gap. The assay, immunoSEQ v3.0, was run at survey level. TCRdb keeps only in-frame clones here, not all; method: immunoSEQ multiplex PCR. The table records 25,000 to 30,000 clones, 70% to 90% of them present only once. This receptor was identified in a woman in her twenties or thirties with HIV. This specimen consisted of unsorted PBMCs, obtained 0.8 years after starting antiretroviral therapy. V usage is TRBV6-6 and J usage is TRBJ1-2; D perhaps matches TRBD1 (6 bases). DNA of the CDR3: TGTGCCAGCAGAGCAACAGGGTCTGGTTATGGCTACACCTTC. Its translation: CASRATGSGYGYTF.